This T cell receptor (beta chain) is from a study of OX40 agonist ivuxolimab in advanced cancers. Study-level results: The 0.1-3.0 mg/kg partial responders had among the lowest clonal expansion.

The repertoire was sequenced with immunoSEQ multiplex PCR; TCRdb's copy has only in-frame clones and lacks some. The sample lists roughly 40,000 clones, roughly 90% seen once, with 13% in the top ten. Trimming took 3 bases from V and 7 from J; bases not matched to a gene: 3. Germline V lookup: CDR1 LNHDA, CDR2 SQIVND (reference sequence). The CDR3 totals 14 residues. Concerning this clone itself: Its antigen is not known.

This sequence was found in an adult with an advanced solid tumor such as melanoma, head and neck, liver or kidney cancer. This rearrangement joins TRBV19 to TRBJ1-6, with TRBD1 matching over 7 bases. Sequenced here: CD4+ or CD8+ T cells sorted from blood, sampled in a trial of the OX40 agonist ivuxolimab. The CDR3 sequence is CASSIGTVNSPLHF. The DNA of the CDR3 is TGTGCCAGTAGTATCGGGACAGTGAATTCACCCCTCCACTTT.